The 18 T cell receptor beta chains reported below all come from one sample, sequenced in a study of cytomegalovirus exposure and HLA in healthy donors. The primer mix had 60 Vbeta and 13 Jbeta primers. TCRdb's copy holds only in-frame clones and misses some; the assay was immunoSEQ multiplex PCR. The sample includes approximately 160,000 clones, roughly 79% of them seen just once. The source material was PBMCs. The receptor set was obtained from a woman aged 45-60 years in good health and CMV-seropositive.

The chain employs TRBV2 and TRBJ2-7; maybe TRBD2 (5 bases). This CDR3 region has 15 residues. The germline gives CDR1 SNHLY, CDR2 FYNNEI. V dropped 7 bases and J dropped 6 bases, with 22 bases sitting between them. The DNA for the CDR3 is TGTGCCAGCAATCCGGAACGGGGAAATCATCGCGAGCAGTACTTC. Protein: CASNPERGNHREQYF.

This sequence joins TRBV7-2 and TRBJ2-5; the D gene is possibly TRBD2 (6 bases). Germline V gives CDR1 SGHTA, CDR2 FQGNSA. CDR3 length: 13 amino acids. With 4 bases removed from V and 5 bases from J, the gap between germline ends came to 11 bases. For the CDR3, the DNA is TGTGCCAGCAGCTGGAGACGGGGGGAGACCCAGTACTTC. Residues: CASSWRRGETQYF.

CDR3 loop: CASSEIVYGYTF. The CDR3 DNA reads as TGTGCCAGCAGTGAAATAGTCTACGGCTACACCTTC. The chain recombines TRBV6-1 with TRBJ1-2; D gene ambiguous. In germline, CDR1 is MNHNS, CDR2 SASEGT. This CDR3 is 12 amino acids long. V lost 2 bases, J lost 8 bases, and 9 bases lay in between.

This clone was observed once. V and J are TRBV5-1 and TRBJ1-1; 9 bases are shared with TRBD1. In germline, CDR1 is SGHRS, CDR2 YFSETQ. There are 16 residues in the CDR3. V was clipped by 0 bases and J by 4 bases; unmatched bases: 7. The CDR3 spells CASSLDPGQGPTEAFF. The DNA for the CDR3 is TGCGCCAGCAGCTTGGATCCGGGACAGGGACCCACTGAAGCTTTCTTT.

This rearrangement joins TRBV6-1 to TRBJ1-1; unclear D gene. The CDR3 runs to 14 residues. V was shortened by 5 bases and J by 5 bases, with 15 bases between the two germline ends. Germline V gene lookup returns CDR1 MNHNS and CDR2 SASEGT. The CDR3 DNA reads as TGTGCCAGCAGTCAAACTATGGTTGGAACTGAAGCTTTCTTT. As protein: CASSQTMVGTEAFF.

In DNA form, the CDR3 reads TGCGCCAGCAGCCCGGGACTAGCGGGAGGCAATGAGCAGTTCTTC. Translated: CASSPGLAGGNEQFF. The chain combines TRBV5-1 with TRBJ2-1; the match to TRBD2 covers 15 bases. This CDR3 contains 15 residues. The germline CDR1 and CDR2 sequences are SGHRS and YFSETQ. V dropped 4 bases and J dropped 6; count of bases not matched to a gene: 2.

V gene TRBV7-8 combines with J gene TRBJ2-2; D possibly corresponds to TRBD1 (6 bases). The CDR3 length is 15 residues. Germline values: CDR1 SGHVS, CDR2 FQNEAQ. Trimming removed 0 bases from V and 6 bases from J, with 11 bases in between. The CDR3 nucleotides are TGTGCCAGCAGCTTAGCGGGACAAGAATCCGGGGAGCTGTTTTTT. Encoded protein: CASSLAGQESGELFF.

CDR3 DNA sequence: TGTGCCAGCAGCTTGGTGGACAATTTCCAAGAGACCCAGTACTTC. It codes for CASSLVDNFQETQYF. The rearrangement uses TRBV5-6 and TRBJ2-5, with D maybe TRBD1 (5 bases). CDR3 length equals 15 residues. Germline CDR1 SGHDT, CDR2 YYEEEE. The V end was cut by 0 bases, the J end by 1 base, with 10 bases between.

The rearrangement joins TRBV28 to TRBJ2-5, with D perhaps matching TRBD1 (5 bases). CDR1 MDHEN and CDR2 SYDVKM come from the germline V gene. This CDR3 has 13 residues. V lost 5 bases, J lost 11 bases, and 18 bases lay in between. CDR3 nucleotide sequence: TGTGCCAGCAGTCAGGGTTTGATAATTGGGCAGTACTTC. This sequence encodes CASSQGLIIGQYF.

This chain connects TRBV19 to TRBJ1-2; D is uncertain. The CDR3 sequence is 12 residues long. Trimming removed 7 bases from V and 5 bases from J, with 11 bases in between. Germline V lookup: CDR1 LNHDA, CDR2 SQIVND (reference sequence). This CDR3 is CASTAGPYGYTF. DNA of the CDR3: TGTGCCAGTACGGCAGGCCCATATGGCTACACCTTC.

The chain employs TRBV25-1 and TRBJ1-1; TRBD1 is a possible D gene (5 bases). The germline V gene encodes CDR1 MGHDK and CDR2 SYGVNS. The germline V and J ends were trimmed by 5 bases and 7 bases, with 23 bases remaining between them. This CDR3 contains 16 residues. The CDR3 reads CASSSIWGEGSGEAFF. The CDR3 bases are TGTGCCAGCAGTTCCATCTGGGGGGAGGGGTCCGGTGAAGCTTTCTTT.

The rearrangement joins TRBV7-2 to TRBJ2-5; 11 bases are a match to TRBD2. Germline V lookup: CDR1 SGHTA, CDR2 FQGNSA. The trim removed 5 bases at V and 0 bases at J, leaving 5 bases unmatched. The CDR3 runs to 16 residues. The chain's CDR3 is CASSKLAGANQETQYF. The DNA for the CDR3 is TGTGCCAGCAGCAAACTAGCGGGGGCTAACCAAGAGACCCAGTACTTC. Drawing the rest from reference TRBV7-2 and TRBJ2-5, the complete variable domain is GAGVSQSPSNKVTEKGKDVELRCDPISGHTALYWYRQSLGQGLEFLIYFQGNSAPDKSGLPSDRFSAERTGGSVSTLTIQRTQQEDSAVYLCASSKLAGANQETQYFGPGTRLLVL.

Of note for this clone: The junction and the germline gene differ at one end; a read error may be behind it. The V and J genes are TRBV6-4 and TRBJ2-6; 7 bases are shared with TRBD1. The CDR3 spans 16 residues. Germline V gene sequence: CDR1 MRHNA, CDR2 SNTAGT. CDR3 region: CASSPDRAVGANGLTF. CDR3 in DNA: TGTGCCAGCAGTCCCGACAGGGCTGTTGGGGCCAACGGCCTGACTTTC.

The J gene is TRBJ2-7, the V gene TRBV5-1, with 9 bases identical to TRBD2. CDR3 size: 15 residues. Germline V gives CDR1 SGHRS, CDR2 YFSETQ. J lost 3 bases, V lost 1 base, and 5 bases had no gene match. The CDR3 here is CASSLPGLASYEQYF. CDR3 DNA: TGCGCCAGCAGCTTGCCCGGACTAGCGAGCTACGAGCAGTACTTC.

The CDR3 sequence: CATSRDLTEIRHTYYEQFF. The CDR3 coding sequence is TGTGCCACCAGCAGAGATTTAACAGAAATTCGACACACGTACTATGAGCAGTTCTTC. The V call is TRBV15, the J call TRBJ2-1; D gene ambiguous. Germline-derived CDR1 and CDR2 are LNHNV and YYDKDF (reference sequence). The germline V and J ends were trimmed by 0 bases and 8 bases, with 26 bases remaining between them. The CDR3 runs 19 residues.

This clone was counted a few times. The chain employs TRBV7-2 and TRBJ2-1; the match to TRBD2 covers 7 bases. V dropped 4 bases and J dropped 7; count of bases not matched to a gene: 10. CDR3 length equals 15 residues. Germline V gene data show CDR1 as SGHTA and CDR2 as FQGNSA. The CDR3 here is CASSSRPGLTNEQFF. CDR3 bases: TGTGCCAGCAGCTCACGTCCGGGACTAACTAATGAGCAGTTCTTC.

For this clone: Distinct nucleotide sequences in the sample also encode this CDR3. This sequence joins TRBV19 and TRBJ1-1; 7 bases are shared with TRBD1. Trimming at V came to 6 bases and at J to 4 bases, leaving 11 bases not matched to a gene. The germline gives CDR1 LNHDA, CDR2 SQIVND (reference sequence). The CDR3 has 15 residues. In nucleotides, the CDR3 is TGTGCCAGTAGACCACTCGACACAGGGGTCACTGAAGCTTTCTTT. This translates into CASRPLDTGVTEAFF.

This chain connects TRBV5-1 to TRBJ2-2; the match to TRBD1 covers 8 bases. CDR3 length equals 15 residues. J was trimmed by 5 bases and V by 0 bases; bases with no gene match: 3. Germline lookup yields CDR1 SGHRS and CDR2 YFSETQ. The chain's CDR3 is CASSLDGQGTGELFF. The CDR3 DNA reads TGCGCCAGCAGCTTGGATGGACAGGGAACCGGGGAGCTGTTTTTT.